The 21 T cell receptor beta chains presented below share a single source sample, sequenced in a study of T cells after yellow fever vaccination. TCRdb fed the 5' RACE reads into MiXCR, producing one record per CDR3 protein. The table lists about 360,000 distinct CDR3 sequences, roughly 6.1% of them singletons. This specimen consisted of PBMCs, obtained 5 days after the yellow fever booster vaccination. These receptors all come from a man aged 30 to 39 who received the YFV17D yellow fever vaccine.

This clonotype is a singleton in its sample. One end of the junction is discordant with germline, which a read error may explain. The chain joins TRBV3-1 to TRBJ2-5, with 7 bases identical to TRBD2. The length of the CDR3 is 14 residues. Germline CDR1 LGHDT, CDR2 YNNKEL (reference sequence). CDR3 nucleotides: TGTGCCATCAGCGGATCTAGCGGCCAAGAGACCCAGTACTTC. Encoded protein: CAISGSSGQETQYF.

This clonotype has a handful of counts. J is TRBJ2-1 and V is TRBV12-3 or TRBV12-4; 13 bases fit TRBD2. Trimming took 6 bases from V and 8 from J; bases not matched to a gene: 7. The CDR3 length is 15 residues. CDR3 nucleotide sequence: TGTGCCAGCAGCCCGGGACTAGCGGGAAGAGATGAGCAGTTCTTC. Translating gives CASSPGLAGRDEQFF.

This clonotype appeared many times. The chain uses TRBV20-1 and TRBJ2-3; 7 bases align to TRBD2. V shed 3 bases, J shed 2 bases, and the junction held 8 bases outside the gene matches. CDR3 length: 15 residues. Per the germline V gene, CDR1 is DFQATT and CDR2 is SNEGSKA (reference sequence). In DNA form, the CDR3 reads TGCAGTGCTAGTCGTCTAGCGGCATCCACAGATACGCAGTATTTT. It encodes CSASRLAASTDTQYF.

As to this clonotype: One end of the junction is discordant with germline, which a read error may explain. This chain links TRBV20-1 with TRBJ2-1; 8 bases agree with TRBD2. Per germline, CDR1 DFQATT and CDR2 SNEGSKA (reference sequence). CDR3 length: 16 residues. The CDR3 DNA is TGCTGTGCTAGAGTCGGCTGGGCGGGAGGCTACAATGAGCAGTTCTTC. It specifies CCARVGWAGGYNEQFF.

This clonotype was seen repeatedly, ten times or more. The J gene is TRBJ2-4, the V gene TRBV12-3 or TRBV12-4, with no clear D. The CDR3 covers 14 residues. Between the trimmed V and J ends, which lost 5 bases and 0 bases, there was a span of 8 bases. CDR3 amino acids: CASSLQIAKNIQYF. The DNA of the CDR3 is TGTGCCAGCAGTCTACAGATAGCCAAAAACATTCAGTACTTC.

This clonotype has a count of ten or more. This sequence joins TRBV29-1 and TRBJ1-1; TRBD1 agrees at 7 bases. The trim removed 4 bases at V and 0 bases at J, leaving 2 bases unmatched. CDR1 is SQVTM, CDR2 ANQGSEA, per germline. The length of the CDR3 is 13 residues. The CDR3 bases are TGCAGCGTTGCGGGACAGATGAACACTGAAGCTTTCTTT. Protein: CSVAGQMNTEAFF.

There are a few counts of this clonotype. The gene calls are TRBV21-1 and TRBJ2-7. TRBV21-1 is an annotated pseudogene. The CDR3 sequence is 17 residues long. Written as DNA, the CDR3 is TGTGCCAGCAGCAAAGTCCCCAAAGGAATCGTGCCGGTCGAGCAGTACTTC. Residues: CASSKVPKGIVPVEQYF.

This chain connects TRBV11-3 to TRBJ2-1; TRBD2 matches 10 bases. J lost 8 bases, V lost 6 bases, and 13 bases had no gene match. The CDR3 is 16 residues long. The germline V gene encodes CDR1 SGHNT and CDR2 YENEEA. CDR3 amino acids: CASSKTSGAERDEQFF. The CDR3, as DNA: TGTGCCAGCAGTAAAACTAGCGGGGCAGAGAGGGATGAGCAGTTCTTC.

This clonotype has ten or more counts. This sequence joins TRBV4-3 and TRBJ2-7, with D maybe TRBD2 (5 bases). The ends were cut back, 0 bases at V and 0 bases at J, with 12 bases in the middle. The CDR3 contains 16 residues. The V gene's germline CDR1 is LGHNA and CDR2 YSLEER. This CDR3 reads CASSQDRGGHSYEQYF. The DNA for the CDR3 is TGCGCCAGCAGCCAAGATAGAGGCGGGCACTCCTACGAGCAGTACTTC.

This clonotype occurred many times. The gene calls are TRBV5-4 and TRBJ1-6; TRBD1 aligns across 12 bases. CDR1 SGHNT and CDR2 YYREEE come from the germline V gene (reference sequence). The ends lost 4 bases at V and 9 bases at J; junction bases unmatched: 8. The CDR3 runs 16 residues. CDR3 in DNA: TGTGCCAGCAGCCCGGGACAGGGGGCGTCAAGTTCACCCCTCCACTTT. Amino acids: CASSPGQGASSSPLHF. Combining the CDR3 with reference TRBV5-4 and TRBJ1-6 gives the whole variable domain ETGVTQSPTHLIKTRGQQVTLRCSSQSGHNTVSWYQQALGQGPQFIFQYYREEENGRGNFPPRFSGLQFPNYSSELNVNALELDDSALYLCASSPGQGASSSPLHFGNGTRLTVT.

The V and J genes are TRBV5-1 and TRBJ2-5; possible D gene TRBD2, 6 bases. The CDR3 contains 13 residues. The germline CDR1 and CDR2 sequences are SGHRS and YFSETQ. V lost 5 bases and J 4 bases, leaving 12 bases between the germline ends. In nucleotides, the CDR3 is TGCGCCAGCAGAAGGAGGGATAGAGAGACCCAGTACTTC. It is translated as CASRRRDRETQYF.

This clonotype has more than one count but fewer than ten. This rearrangement joins TRBV25-1 to TRBJ2-6; 9 bases match TRBD1. V lost 6 bases and J lost 0; bases outside the gene matches: 9. Germline V CDR1 and CDR2: MGHDK, SYGVNS. CDR3 length equals 18 residues. CDR3 protein: CASRPLGQGPSGANVLTF. In DNA, the CDR3 is TGTGCCAGCAGACCCTTGGGACAGGGCCCCTCTGGGGCCAACGTCCTGACTTTC.

Many counts were recorded for this clonotype. In DNA form, the CDR3 reads TGTGCCAGCAGTTTCCAGGGGCCAGCGGGGGGGAATGAGCAGTTCTTC. Translation: CASSFQGPAGGNEQFF. J is TRBJ2-1 and V is TRBV28, with 10 nucleotides matching TRBD2. J lost 7 bases, V lost 3 bases, and 9 bases had no gene match. Germline V gene sequence: CDR1 MDHEN, CDR2 SYDVKM. CDR3 size: 16 residues.

This clonotype was counted many times. The CDR3 loop is CASNPRGEYNEQFF. DNA for the CDR3: TGTGCCAGCAACCCCAGGGGGGAGTACAATGAGCAGTTCTTC. The V gene is TRBV28, the J gene TRBJ2-1, with TRBD1 as a possible D gene (7 bases). Germline CDR1 is MDHEN and CDR2 is SYDVKM. The CDR3 has 14 residues. Trimming removed 7 bases from V and 4 bases from J, with 14 bases in between.

The chain joins TRBV7-2 to TRBJ2-7; maybe TRBD2 (6 bases). The V gene lost 5 bases and the J gene lost 4 bases, with 18 bases spanning the gap. The CDR3 is 15 residues long. Germline V gene lookup returns CDR1 SGHTA and CDR2 FQGNSA. The CDR3 DNA reads TGTGCCAGCAGCAACACCGGGACTGGAACGTACGAGCAGTACTTC. It is translated as CASSNTGTGTYEQYF.

This clonotype showed up many times. The J gene is TRBJ1-1, the V gene TRBV15; possibly TRBD1 for D (6 bases). Trimming cost V 5 bases and J 0 bases, with 10 bases left between them. The germline V gene has CDR1 LNHNV and CDR2 YYDKDF (reference sequence). The CDR3 covers 14 residues. The DNA for the CDR3 is TGTGCCACCAGCCCAGACAGGCTGAACACTGAAGCTTTCTTT. Its protein is CATSPDRLNTEAFF.

The genes are TRBV3-1 and TRBJ1-3, with TRBD1 as a possible D gene (6 bases). This CDR3 region has 15 residues. Looked up from germline, CDR1 is LGHDT and CDR2 is YNNKEL (reference sequence). Trimming shortened V by 2 bases and J by 0 bases, and 8 bases separated the two germline ends. CDR3 protein: CASSQRTDSGNTIYF. In DNA form, the CDR3 reads TGTGCCAGCAGCCAACGGACAGACTCTGGAAACACCATATATTTT.

In this sample, this clonotype turned up a few times. The chain has TRBV28 and TRBJ2-3; perhaps TRBD1 as D (7 bases). The V gene's germline CDR1 is MDHEN and CDR2 SYDVKM. This CDR3 region has 17 residues. The ends were cut back, 7 bases at V and 6 bases at J, with 26 bases in the middle. This CDR3 is CASTQGGLQGDGDTQYF. CDR3 bases: TGTGCCAGCACCCAGGGGGGACTCCAGGGGGACGGGGATACGCAGTATTTT.

This clonotype has ten or more counts. This chain joins TRBV5-5 and TRBJ1-5; 7 bases agree with TRBD1. V gave up 3 bases and J gave up 11 bases; unmatched junction bases: 11. Germline CDR1 SGHKS, CDR2 YYEKEE (reference sequence). The CDR3 is made up of 14 amino acids. The CDR3 bases are TGTGCCAGCAGCTCGGGACAGCGCACTGATGCCCAGCATTTT. The encoded protein is CASSSGQRTDAQHF. Based on the CDR3 plus reference TRBV5-5 and TRBJ1-5, the full variable domain is DAGVTQSPTHLIKTRGQQVTLRCSPISGHKSVSWYQQVLGQGPQFIFQYYEKEERGRGNFPDRFSARQFPNYSSELNVNALLLGDSALYLCASSSGQRTDAQHFGDGTRLSIL.

This clonotype occurred many times. The V and J genes are TRBV5-1 and TRBJ2-5; no clear D. The CDR3 extends over 16 amino acids. The germline V gene encodes CDR1 SGHRS and CDR2 YFSETQ. V shed 0 bases and J shed 5 bases, with 17 bases lying between them. CDR3 residues: CASSLATVPQQETQYF. Written as DNA, the CDR3 is TGCGCCAGCAGCTTGGCCACGGTCCCCCAGCAGGAGACCCAGTACTTC.

This clonotype was observed a few times. The CDR3 protein is CASSLNWGQETQYF. In DNA form, the CDR3 reads TGTGCCAGCAGCTTGAATTGGGGGCAAGAGACCCAGTACTTC. The chain is built from TRBV5-8 and TRBJ2-5; D tentatively fits TRBD1 or TRBD2 (5 bases each). Trimming removed 1 base from V and 2 bases from J, with 9 bases in between. The length of the CDR3 is 14 residues. Germline V gene sequence: CDR1 SGHTS, CDR2 YDEGEE.